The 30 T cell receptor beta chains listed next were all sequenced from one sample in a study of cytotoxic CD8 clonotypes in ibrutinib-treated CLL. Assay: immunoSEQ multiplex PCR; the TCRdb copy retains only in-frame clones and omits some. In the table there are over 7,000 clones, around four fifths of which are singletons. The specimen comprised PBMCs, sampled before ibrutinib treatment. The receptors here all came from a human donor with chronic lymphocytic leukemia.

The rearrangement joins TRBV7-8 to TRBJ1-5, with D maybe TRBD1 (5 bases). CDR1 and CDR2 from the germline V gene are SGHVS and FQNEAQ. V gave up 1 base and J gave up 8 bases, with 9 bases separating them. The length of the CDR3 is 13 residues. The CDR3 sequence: CASSLGRVEPQHF. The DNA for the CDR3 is TGTGCCAGCAGCTTAGGCAGGGTGGAGCCCCAGCATTTT.

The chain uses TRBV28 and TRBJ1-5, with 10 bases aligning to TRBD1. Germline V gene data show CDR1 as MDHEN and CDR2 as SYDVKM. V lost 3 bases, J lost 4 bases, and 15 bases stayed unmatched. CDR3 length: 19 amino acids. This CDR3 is CASSFGSTFEDRGNQPQHF. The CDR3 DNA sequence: TGTGCCAGCAGTTTCGGCTCCACGTTCGAGGACAGGGGGAATCAGCCCCAGCATTTT.

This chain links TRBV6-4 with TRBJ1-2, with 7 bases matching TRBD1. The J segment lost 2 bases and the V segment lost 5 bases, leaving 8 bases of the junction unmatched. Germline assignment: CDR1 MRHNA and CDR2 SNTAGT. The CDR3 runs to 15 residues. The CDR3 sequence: CASSPRGASNYGYTF. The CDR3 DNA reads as TGTGCCAGCAGTCCCAGGGGGGCTTCAAACTATGGCTACACCTTC.

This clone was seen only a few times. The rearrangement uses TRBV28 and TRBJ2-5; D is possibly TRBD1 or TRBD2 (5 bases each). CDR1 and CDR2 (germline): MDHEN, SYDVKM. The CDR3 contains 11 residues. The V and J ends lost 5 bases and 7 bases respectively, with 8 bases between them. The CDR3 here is CASSGGRTQYF. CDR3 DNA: TGTGCCAGCAGTGGGGGACGGACCCAGTACTTC. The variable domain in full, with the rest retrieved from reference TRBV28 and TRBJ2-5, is DVKVTQSSRYLVKRTGEKVFLECVQDMDHENMFWYRQDPGLGLRLIYFSYDVKMKEKGDIPEGYSVSREKKERFSLILESASTNQTSMYLCASSGGRTQYFGPGTRLLVL.

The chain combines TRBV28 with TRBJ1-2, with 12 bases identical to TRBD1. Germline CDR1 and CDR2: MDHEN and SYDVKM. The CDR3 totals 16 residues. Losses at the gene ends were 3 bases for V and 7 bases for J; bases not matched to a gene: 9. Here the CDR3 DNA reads TGTGCCAGCAGTTTCTCTCAACCGGGACAGGGGGCTGGCTACACCTTC. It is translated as CASSFSQPGQGAGYTF.

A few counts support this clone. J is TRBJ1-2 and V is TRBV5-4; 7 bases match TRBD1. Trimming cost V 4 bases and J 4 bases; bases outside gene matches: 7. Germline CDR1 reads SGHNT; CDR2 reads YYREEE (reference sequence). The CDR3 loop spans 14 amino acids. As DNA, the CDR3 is TGTGCCAGCAGCATCGGACAGGAAGGCTATGGCTACACCTTC. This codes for CASSIGQEGYGYTF.

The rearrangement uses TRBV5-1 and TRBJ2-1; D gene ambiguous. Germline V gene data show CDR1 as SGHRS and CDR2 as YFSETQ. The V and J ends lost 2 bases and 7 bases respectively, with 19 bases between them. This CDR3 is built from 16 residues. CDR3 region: CASSLEPPDNQNEQFF. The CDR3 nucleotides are TGCGCCAGCAGCTTAGAACCCCCCGACAACCAGAATGAGCAGTTCTTC.

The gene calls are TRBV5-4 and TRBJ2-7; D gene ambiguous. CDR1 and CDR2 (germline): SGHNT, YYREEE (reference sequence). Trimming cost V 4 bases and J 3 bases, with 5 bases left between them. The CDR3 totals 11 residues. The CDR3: CASSRDYEQYF. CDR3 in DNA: TGTGCCAGCAGCCGAGACTACGAGCAGTACTTC. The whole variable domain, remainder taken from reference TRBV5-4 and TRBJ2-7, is ETGVTQSPTHLIKTRGQQVTLRCSSQSGHNTVSWYQQALGQGPQFIFQYYREEENGRGNFPPRFSGLQFPNYSSELNVNALELDDSALYLCASSRDYEQYFGPGTRLTVT.

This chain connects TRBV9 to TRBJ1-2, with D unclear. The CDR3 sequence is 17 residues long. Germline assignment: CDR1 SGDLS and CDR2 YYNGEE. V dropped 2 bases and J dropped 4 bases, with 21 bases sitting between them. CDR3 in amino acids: CASSVGISEANGYGYTF. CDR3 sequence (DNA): TGTGCCAGCAGCGTCGGGATCTCTGAGGCTAATGGCTATGGCTACACCTTC.

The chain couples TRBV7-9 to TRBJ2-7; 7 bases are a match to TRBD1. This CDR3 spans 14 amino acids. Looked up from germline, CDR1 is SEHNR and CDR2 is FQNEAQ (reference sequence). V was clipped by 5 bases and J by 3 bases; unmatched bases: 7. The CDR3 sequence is CASSLGGMVYEQYF. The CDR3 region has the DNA TGTGCCAGCAGCCTAGGGGGCATGGTCTACGAGCAGTACTTC.

CDR3 in amino acids: CAWSRAHYGYTF. CDR3 DNA sequence: TGTGCCTGGAGCCGAGCACACTATGGCTACACCTTC. The V call is TRBV30, the J call TRBJ1-2; D gene ambiguous. CDR1 and CDR2 (germline): GTSNPN, SVGIG (reference sequence). Trimming pared 3 bases from V and 3 bases from J, leaving 8 bases between. The CDR3 is 12 residues long.

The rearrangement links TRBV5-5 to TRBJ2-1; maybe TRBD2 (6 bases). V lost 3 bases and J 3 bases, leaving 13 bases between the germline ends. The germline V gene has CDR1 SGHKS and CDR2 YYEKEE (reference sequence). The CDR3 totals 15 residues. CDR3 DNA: TGTGCCAGCAGCTACCGGGAGAGTGTCTACAATGAGCAGTTCTTC. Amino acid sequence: CASSYRESVYNEQFF.

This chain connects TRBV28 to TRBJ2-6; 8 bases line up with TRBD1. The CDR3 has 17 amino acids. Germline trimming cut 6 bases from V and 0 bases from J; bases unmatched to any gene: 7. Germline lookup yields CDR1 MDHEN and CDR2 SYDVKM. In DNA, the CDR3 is TGTGCCAGCAGCCCCGGGACAGGTGTCTCTGGGGCCAACGTCCTGACTTTC. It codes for CASSPGTGVSGANVLTF.

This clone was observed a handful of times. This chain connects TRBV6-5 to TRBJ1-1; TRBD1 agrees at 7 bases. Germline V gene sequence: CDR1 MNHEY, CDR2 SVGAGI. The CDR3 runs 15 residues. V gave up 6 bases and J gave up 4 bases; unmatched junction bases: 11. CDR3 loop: CASRPLGTDGTEAFF. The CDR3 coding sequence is TGTGCCAGCAGGCCCTTAGGGACAGATGGCACTGAAGCTTTCTTT.

The CDR3 spells CASSRVGTSGRRHEQFF. The CDR3 bases are TGTGCCAGCAGCCGGGTAGGGACTAGCGGGAGGAGGCATGAGCAGTTCTTC. V gene TRBV28 combines with J gene TRBJ2-1; 15 bases match TRBD2. The CDR3 is made up of 17 amino acids. The germline gives CDR1 MDHEN, CDR2 SYDVKM. The J segment lost 8 bases and the V segment lost 6 bases, leaving 11 bases of the junction unmatched. Looking up the rest from reference TRBV28 and TRBJ2-1 gives the full variable domain: DVKVTQSSRYLVKRTGEKVFLECVQDMDHENMFWYRQDPGLGLRLIYFSYDVKMKEKGDIPEGYSVSREKKERFSLILESASTNQTSMYLCASSRVGTSGRRHEQFFGPGTRLTVL.

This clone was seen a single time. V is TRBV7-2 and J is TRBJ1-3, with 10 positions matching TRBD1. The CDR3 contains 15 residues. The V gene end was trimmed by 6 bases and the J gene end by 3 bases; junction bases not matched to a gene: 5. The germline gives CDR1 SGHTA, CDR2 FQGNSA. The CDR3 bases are TGTGCCAGCAGTCGTCGGGACAGGGGTGGAAACACCATATATTTT. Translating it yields CASSRRDRGGNTIYF.

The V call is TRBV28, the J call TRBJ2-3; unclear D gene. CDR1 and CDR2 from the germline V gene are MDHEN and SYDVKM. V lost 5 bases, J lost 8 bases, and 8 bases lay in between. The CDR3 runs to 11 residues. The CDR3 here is CASSPLSTQYF. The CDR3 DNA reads TGTGCCAGCAGTCCCCTCAGTACGCAGTATTTT.

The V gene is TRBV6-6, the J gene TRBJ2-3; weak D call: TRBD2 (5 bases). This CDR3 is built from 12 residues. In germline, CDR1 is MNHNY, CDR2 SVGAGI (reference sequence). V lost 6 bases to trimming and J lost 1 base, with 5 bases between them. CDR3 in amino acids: CASRAGTDTQYF. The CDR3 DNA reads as TGTGCCAGCAGAGCGGGCACAGATACGCAGTATTTT.

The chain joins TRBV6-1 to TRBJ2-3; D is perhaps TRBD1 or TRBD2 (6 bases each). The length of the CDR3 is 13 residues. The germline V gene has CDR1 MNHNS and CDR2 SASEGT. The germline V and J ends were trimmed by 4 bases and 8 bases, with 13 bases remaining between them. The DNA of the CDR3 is TGTGCCAGCAGTGGATTCGGGGGCCCTACGCAGTATTTT. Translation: CASSGFGGPTQYF.

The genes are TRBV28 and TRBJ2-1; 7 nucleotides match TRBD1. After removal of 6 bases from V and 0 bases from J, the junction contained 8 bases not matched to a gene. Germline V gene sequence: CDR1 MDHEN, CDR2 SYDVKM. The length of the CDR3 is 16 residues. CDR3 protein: CASSPTGLSSYNEQFF. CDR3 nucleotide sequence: TGTGCCAGCAGCCCGACAGGGCTAAGCTCCTACAATGAGCAGTTCTTC.

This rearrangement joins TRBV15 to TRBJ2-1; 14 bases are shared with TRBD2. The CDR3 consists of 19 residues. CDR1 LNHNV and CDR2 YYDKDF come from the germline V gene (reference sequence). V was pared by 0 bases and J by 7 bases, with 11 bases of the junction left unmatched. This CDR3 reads CATSRDSGTSGSSANEQFF. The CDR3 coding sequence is TGTGCCACCAGCAGAGATTCCGGGACTAGCGGGAGTTCAGCGAATGAGCAGTTCTTC.

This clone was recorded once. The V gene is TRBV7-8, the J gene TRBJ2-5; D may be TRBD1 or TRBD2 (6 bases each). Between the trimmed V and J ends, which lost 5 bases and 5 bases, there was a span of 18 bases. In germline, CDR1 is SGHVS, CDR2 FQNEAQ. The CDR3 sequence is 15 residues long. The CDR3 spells CASSTHRVRGETQYF. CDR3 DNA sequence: TGTGCCAGCAGCACTCACAGGGTTCGGGGGGAGACCCAGTACTTC. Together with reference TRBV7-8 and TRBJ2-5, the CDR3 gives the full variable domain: GAGVSQSPRYKVAKRGQDVALRCDPISGHVSLFWYQQALGQGPEFLTYFQNEAQLDKSGLPSDRFFAERPEGSVSTLKIQRTQQEDSAVYLCASSTHRVRGETQYFGPGTRLLVL.

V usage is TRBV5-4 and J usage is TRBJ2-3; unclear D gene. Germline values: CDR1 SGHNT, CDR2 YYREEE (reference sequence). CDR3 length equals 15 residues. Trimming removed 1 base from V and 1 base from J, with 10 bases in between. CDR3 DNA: TGTGCCAGCAGCTTGCAGGAGTTACGCACAGATACGCAGTATTTT. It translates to CASSLQELRTDTQYF.

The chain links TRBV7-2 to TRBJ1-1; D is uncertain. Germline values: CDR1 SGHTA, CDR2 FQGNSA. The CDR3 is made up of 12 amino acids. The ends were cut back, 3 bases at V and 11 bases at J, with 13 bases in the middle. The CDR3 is CASSLHKQEAFF. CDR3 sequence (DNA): TGTGCCAGCAGCTTGCACAAACAAGAGGCTTTCTTT. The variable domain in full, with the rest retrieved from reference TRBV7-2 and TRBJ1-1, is GAGVSQSPSNKVTEKGKDVELRCDPISGHTALYWYRQSLGQGLEFLIYFQGNSAPDKSGLPSDRFSAERTGGSVSTLTIQRTQQEDSAVYLCASSLHKQEAFFGQGTRLTVV.

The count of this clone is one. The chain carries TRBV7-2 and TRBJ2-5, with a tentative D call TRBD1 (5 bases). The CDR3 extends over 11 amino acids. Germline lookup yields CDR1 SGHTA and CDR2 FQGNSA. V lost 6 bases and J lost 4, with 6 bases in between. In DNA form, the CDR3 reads TGTGCCAGCAGAGGGGTAGAGACCCAGTACTTC. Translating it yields CASRGVETQYF.

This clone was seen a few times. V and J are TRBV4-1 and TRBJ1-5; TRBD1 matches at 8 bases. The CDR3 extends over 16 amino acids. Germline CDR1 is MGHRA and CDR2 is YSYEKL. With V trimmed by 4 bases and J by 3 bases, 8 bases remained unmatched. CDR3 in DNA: TGCGCCAGCAGCCCGAAGACAGGGGACGTCAATCAGCCCCAGCATTTT. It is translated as CASSPKTGDVNQPQHF.

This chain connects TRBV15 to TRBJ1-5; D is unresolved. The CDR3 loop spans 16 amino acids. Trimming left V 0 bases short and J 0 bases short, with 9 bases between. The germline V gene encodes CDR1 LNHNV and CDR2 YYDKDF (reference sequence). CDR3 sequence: CATSREWGDSNQPQHF. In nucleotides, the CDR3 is TGTGCCACCAGCAGAGAATGGGGAGATAGCAATCAGCCCCAGCATTTT.

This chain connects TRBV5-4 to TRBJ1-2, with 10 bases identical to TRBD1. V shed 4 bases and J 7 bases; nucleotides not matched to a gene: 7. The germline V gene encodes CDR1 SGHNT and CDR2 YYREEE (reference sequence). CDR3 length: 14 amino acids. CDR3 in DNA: TGTGCCAGCAGCCTCCGGGACAGGGGAATTGGCTACACCTTC. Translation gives CASSLRDRGIGYTF.

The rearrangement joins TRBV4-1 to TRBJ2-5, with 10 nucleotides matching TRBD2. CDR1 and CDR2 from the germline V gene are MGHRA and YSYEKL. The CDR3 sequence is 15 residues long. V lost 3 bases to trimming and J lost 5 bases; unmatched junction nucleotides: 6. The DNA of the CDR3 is TGCGCCAGCAGCCAGTCTAGCGGGAGTAGCGAGACCCAGTACTTC. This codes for CASSQSSGSSETQYF.

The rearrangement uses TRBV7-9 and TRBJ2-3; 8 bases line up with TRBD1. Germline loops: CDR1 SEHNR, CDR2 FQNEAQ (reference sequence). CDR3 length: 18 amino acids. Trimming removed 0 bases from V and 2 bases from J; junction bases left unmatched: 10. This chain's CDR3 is CASSLAGQGITHTDTQYF. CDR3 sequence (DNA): TGTGCCAGCAGCTTAGCCGGACAGGGTATTACACACACAGATACGCAGTATTTT.